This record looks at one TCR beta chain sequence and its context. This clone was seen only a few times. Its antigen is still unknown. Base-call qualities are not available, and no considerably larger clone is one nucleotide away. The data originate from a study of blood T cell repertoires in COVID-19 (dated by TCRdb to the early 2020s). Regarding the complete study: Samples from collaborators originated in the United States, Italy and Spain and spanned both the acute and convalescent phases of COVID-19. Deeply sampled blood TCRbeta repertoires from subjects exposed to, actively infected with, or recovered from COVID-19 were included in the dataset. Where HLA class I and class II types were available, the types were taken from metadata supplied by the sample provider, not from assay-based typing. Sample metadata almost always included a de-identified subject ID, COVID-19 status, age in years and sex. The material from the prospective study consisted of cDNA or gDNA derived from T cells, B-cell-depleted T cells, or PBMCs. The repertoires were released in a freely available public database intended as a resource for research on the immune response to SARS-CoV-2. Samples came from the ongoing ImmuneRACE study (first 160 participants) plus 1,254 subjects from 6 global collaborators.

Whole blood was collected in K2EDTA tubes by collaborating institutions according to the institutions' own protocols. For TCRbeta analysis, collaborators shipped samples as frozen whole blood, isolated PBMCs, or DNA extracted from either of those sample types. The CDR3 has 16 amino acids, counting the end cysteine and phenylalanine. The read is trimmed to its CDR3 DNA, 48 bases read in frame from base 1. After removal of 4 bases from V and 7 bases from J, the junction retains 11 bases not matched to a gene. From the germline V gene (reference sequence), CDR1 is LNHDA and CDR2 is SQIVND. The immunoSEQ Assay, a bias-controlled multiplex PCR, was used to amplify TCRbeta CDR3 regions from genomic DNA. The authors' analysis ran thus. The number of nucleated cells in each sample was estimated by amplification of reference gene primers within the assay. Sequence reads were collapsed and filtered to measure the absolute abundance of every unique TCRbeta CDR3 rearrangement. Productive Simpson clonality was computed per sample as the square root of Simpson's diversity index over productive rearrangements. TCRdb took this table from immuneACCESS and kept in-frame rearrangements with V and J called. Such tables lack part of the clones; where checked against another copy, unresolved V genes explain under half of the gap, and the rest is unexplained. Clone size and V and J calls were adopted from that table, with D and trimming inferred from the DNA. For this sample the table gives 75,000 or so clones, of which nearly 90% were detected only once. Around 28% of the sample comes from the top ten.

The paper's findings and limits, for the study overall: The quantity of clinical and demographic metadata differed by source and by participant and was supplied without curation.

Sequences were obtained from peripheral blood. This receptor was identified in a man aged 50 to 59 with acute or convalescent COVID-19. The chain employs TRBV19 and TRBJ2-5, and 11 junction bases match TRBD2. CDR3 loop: CASSTVHSGGAVTQYF. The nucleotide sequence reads TGTGCCAGTAGTACAGTACATAGCGGGGGGGCGGTGACCCAGTACTTC.